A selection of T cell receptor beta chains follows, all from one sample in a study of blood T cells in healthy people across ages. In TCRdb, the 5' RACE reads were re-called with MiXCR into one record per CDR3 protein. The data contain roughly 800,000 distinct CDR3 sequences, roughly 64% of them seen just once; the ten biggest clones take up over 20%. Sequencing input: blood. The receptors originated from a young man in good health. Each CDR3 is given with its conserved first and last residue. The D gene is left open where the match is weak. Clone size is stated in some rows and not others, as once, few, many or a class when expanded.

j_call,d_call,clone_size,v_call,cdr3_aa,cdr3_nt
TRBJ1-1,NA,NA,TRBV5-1,CASSLVGKANTEAFF,TGCGCCAGCAGCTTGGTAGGGAAGGCCAACACTGAAGCTTTCTTT
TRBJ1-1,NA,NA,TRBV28,CASSLSPRPDTEAFF,TGTGCCAGCAGTTTAAGCCCAAGGCCGGACACTGAAGCTTTCTTT
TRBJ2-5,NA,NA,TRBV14,CASPRKMAETQYF,TGTGCCAGCCCCCGCAAAATGGCGGAGACCCAGTACTTC
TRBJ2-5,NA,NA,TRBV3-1,CASSSDTPLYETQYF,TGTGCCAGCAGCTCAGACACGCCCTTATACGAGACCCAGTACTTC
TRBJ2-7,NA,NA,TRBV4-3,CASSQDPSGNEQYF,TGCGCCAGCAGCCAAGATCCCTCGGGGAACGAGCAGTACTTC
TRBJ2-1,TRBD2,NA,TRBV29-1,CSVEGTSGENSYNEQFF,TGCAGCGTTGAAGGGACTAGCGGGGAAAACTCCTACAATGAGCAGTTCTTC
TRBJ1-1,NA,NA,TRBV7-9,CATSDPVNTEAFF,TGTGCCACCAGCGACCCCGTGAACACTGAAGCTTTCTTT
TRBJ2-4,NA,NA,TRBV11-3,CASSNVENIQYF,TGTGCCAGCAGCAACGTAGAAAACATTCAGTACTTC
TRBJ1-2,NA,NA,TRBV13,CASSSGRGSYGYTF,TGTGCCAGCAGTTCCGGAAGGGGAAGCTATGGCTACACCTTC
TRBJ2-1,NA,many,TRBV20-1,CSAEPEGWRPPVNEQFF,TGCAGTGCTGAGCCGGAGGGGTGGCGTCCCCCCGTCAATGAGCAGTTCTTC
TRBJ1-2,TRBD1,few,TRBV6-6,CATSPTGLNYGYTF,TGTGCCACCTCGCCGACAGGGCTTAACTATGGCTACACCTTC
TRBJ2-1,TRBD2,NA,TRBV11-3,CASSLDQGGSSTYNEQFF,TGTGCCAGCAGCTTAGACCAAGGCGGGAGTAGCACCTACAATGAGCAGTTCTTC
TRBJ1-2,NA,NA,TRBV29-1,CSVEPSYRGGGYTF,TGCAGCGTTGAACCGTCTTATCGGGGGGGAGGCTACACCTTC
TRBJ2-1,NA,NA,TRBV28,CASSITSGANEQFF,TGTGCCAGCAGTATTACTAGTGGTGCAAATGAGCAGTTCTTC
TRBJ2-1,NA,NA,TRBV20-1,CSAREVGHQSSYNEQFF,TGCAGTGCTAGAGAGGTGGGGCACCAGAGCTCCTACAATGAGCAGTTCTTC
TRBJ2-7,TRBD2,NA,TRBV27,CASSSGLGPYEQYF,TGTGCCAGCAGTTCCGGACTAGGCCCCTACGAGCAGTACTTC
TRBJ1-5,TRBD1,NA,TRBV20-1,CSAYDRDRGHSQPQHF,TGCAGTGCATACGACCGGGACAGGGGGCATAGTCAGCCCCAGCATTTT
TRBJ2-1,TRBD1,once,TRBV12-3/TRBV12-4,CASGDSWDPNEQFF,TGTGCCAGCGGGGACAGCTGGGATCCTAACGAGCAGTTCTTC
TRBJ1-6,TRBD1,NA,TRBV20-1,CSAQDRVNSPLHF,TGCAGTGCGCAGGACAGGGTGAATTCACCCCTCCACTTT
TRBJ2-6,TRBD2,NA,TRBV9,CASSELAGRPDKGGANVLTF,TGTGCCAGCAGCGAACTAGCGGGACGACCCGACAAGGGAGGGGCCAACGTCCTGACTTTC
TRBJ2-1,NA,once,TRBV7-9,CASSLVGPKSEQFF,TGTGCCAGCAGCTTAGTGGGACCAAAATCTGAGCAGTTCTTC
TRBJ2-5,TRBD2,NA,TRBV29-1,CSVSGTSGRTQETQYF,TGCAGCGTTTCCGGGACTAGCGGGAGAACCCAAGAGACCCAGTACTTC
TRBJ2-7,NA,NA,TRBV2,CASRTGDYEQYF,TGTGCCAGCAGGACAGGAGACTACGAGCAGTACTTC
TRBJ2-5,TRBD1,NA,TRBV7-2,CASSEDRGGETQYF,TGTGCCAGCAGCGAAGACAGGGGGGGAGAGACCCAGTACTTC
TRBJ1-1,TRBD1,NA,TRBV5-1,CASSKGQGNTEAFF,TGCGCCAGCAGCAAAGGACAGGGGAACACTGAAGCTTTCTTT
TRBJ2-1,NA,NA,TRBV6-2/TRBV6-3,CASSASGYEQFF,TGTGCCAGCAGTGCTTCAGGGTATGAGCAGTTCTTC
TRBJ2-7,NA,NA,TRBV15,CATSRDWEAEQYF,TGTGCCACCAGCAGAGATTGGGAGGCCGAGCAGTACTTC
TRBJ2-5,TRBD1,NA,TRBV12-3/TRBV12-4,CASSPRSGTASQETQYF,TGTGCCAGCAGTCCGCGATCCGGGACAGCATCCCAAGAGACCCAGTACTTC
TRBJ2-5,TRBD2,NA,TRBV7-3,CASSLNSGGQETQYF,TGTGCCAGCAGCTTAAATAGCGGGGGACAAGAGACCCAGTACTTC
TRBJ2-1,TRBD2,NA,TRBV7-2,CASSLDLRGGENNEQFF,TGTGCCAGCAGCTTAGATCTGCGGGGGGGGGAAAACAATGAGCAGTTCTTC
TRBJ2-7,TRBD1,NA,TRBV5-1,CASSIQGGDEQYF,TGCGCCAGCAGCATACAGGGGGGCGACGAGCAGTACTTC
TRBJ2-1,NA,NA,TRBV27,CASSLLGETGGEQFF,TGTGCCAGCAGTTTGTTAGGGGAGACCGGGGGTGAGCAGTTCTTC
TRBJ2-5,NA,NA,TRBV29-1,CSVMVTAQETQYF,TGCAGCGTTATGGTGACGGCACAAGAGACCCAGTACTTC
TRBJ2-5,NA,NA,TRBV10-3,CATKRSGEETQYF,TGTGCCACCAAAAGGTCAGGGGAAGAGACCCAGTACTTC
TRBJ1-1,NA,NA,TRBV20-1,CSAGTDNTEAFF,TGCAGTGCTGGGACGGATAACACTGAAGCTTTCTTT
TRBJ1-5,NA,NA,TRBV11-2,CASSLDGSGSQPQHF,TGTGCCAGCAGCTTAGATGGTTCAGGGAGCCAGCCCCAGCATTTT
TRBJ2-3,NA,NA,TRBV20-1,CSARDQGTSTDTQYF,TGCAGTGCTAGAGATCAGGGGACTAGCACAGATACGCAGTATTTT